The subject of this entry is one T cell receptor beta chain. The CDR3 length is 15 residues. V was clipped by 5 bases and J by 5 bases; unmatched bases: 11. The germline V gene encodes CDR1 SGHRS and CDR2 YFSETQ. This entry comes from a study of blood T cell repertoires in COVID-19. Study at large: Collection of acute and convalescent COVID-19 samples took place in the United States, Italy and Spain.

Assay: immunoSEQ multiplex PCR; the TCRdb copy retains only in-frame clones and omits some. This table holds some 210,000 clones, about 76% found once. The TCR originated in a woman between 50 and 59 years old with acute COVID-19. The V gene is TRBV5-1, the J gene TRBJ2-3, with 7 bases lining up with TRBD1. The sample comprised PBMCs or T cells enriched from blood (not recorded which). The CDR3 region is CASRTGTATQDTQYF. CDR3 DNA sequence: TGCGCCAGCAGGACTGGGACAGCGACACAAGATACGCAGTATTTT.